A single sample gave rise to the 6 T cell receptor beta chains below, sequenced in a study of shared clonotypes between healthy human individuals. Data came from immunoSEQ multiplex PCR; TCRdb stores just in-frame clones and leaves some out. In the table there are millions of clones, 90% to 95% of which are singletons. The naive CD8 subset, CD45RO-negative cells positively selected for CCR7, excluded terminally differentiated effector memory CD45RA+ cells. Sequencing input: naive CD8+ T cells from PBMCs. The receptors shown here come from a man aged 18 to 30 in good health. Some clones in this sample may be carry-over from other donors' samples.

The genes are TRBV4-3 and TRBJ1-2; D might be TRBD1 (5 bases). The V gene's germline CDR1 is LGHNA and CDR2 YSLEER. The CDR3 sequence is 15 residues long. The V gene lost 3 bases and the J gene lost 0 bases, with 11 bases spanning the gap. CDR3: CASSQGLGANYGYTF. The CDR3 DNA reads TGCGCCAGCAGCCAGGGCCTGGGGGCTAACTATGGCTACACCTTC.

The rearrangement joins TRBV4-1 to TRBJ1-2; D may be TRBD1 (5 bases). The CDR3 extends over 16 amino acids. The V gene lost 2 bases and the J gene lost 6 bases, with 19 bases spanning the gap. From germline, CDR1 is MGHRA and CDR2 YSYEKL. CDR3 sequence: CASSQKRTGDADGYTF. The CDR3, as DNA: TGCGCCAGCAGCCAAAAGCGCACCGGGGACGCGGATGGCTACACCTTC.

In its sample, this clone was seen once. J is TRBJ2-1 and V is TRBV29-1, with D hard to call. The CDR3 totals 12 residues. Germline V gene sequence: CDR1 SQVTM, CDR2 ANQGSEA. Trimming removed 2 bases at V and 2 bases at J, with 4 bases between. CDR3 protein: CSVEYTYNEQFF. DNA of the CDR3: TGCAGCGTTGAATATACCTACAATGAGCAGTTCTTC.

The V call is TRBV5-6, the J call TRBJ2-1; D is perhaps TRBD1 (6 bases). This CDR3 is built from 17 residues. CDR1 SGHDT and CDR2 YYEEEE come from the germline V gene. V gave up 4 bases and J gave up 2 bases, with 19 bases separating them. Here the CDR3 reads CASSPKDRHLTYNEQFF. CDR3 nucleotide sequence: TGTGCCAGCAGCCCGAAGGACAGACACTTAACCTACAATGAGCAGTTCTTC.

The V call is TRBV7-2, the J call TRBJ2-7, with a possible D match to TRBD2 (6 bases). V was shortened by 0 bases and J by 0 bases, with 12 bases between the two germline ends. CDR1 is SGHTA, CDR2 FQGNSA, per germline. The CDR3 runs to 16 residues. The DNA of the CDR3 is TGTGCCAGCAGCTTAGCGCGCCTAGCGCGCTCCTACGAGCAGTACTTC. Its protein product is CASSLARLARSYEQYF.

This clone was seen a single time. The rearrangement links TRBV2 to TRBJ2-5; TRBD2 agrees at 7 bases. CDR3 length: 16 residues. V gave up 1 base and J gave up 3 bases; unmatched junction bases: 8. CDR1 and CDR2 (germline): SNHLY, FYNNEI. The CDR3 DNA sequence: TGTGCCAGCAGTGAAGGTTTATGGCTAGCGGAAGAGACCCAGTACTTC. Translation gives CASSEGLWLAEETQYF.